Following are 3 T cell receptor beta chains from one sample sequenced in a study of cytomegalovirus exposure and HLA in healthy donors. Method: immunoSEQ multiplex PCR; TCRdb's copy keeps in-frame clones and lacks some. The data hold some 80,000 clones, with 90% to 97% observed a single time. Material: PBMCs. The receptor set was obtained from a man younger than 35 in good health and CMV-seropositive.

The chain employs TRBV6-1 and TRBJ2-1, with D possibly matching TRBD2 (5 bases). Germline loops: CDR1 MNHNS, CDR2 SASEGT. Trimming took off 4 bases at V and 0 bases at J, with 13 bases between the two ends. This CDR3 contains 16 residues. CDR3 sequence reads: CASSGWASGSYNEQFF. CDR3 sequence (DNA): TGTGCCAGCAGTGGTTGGGCCAGCGGCTCCTACAATGAGCAGTTCTTC.

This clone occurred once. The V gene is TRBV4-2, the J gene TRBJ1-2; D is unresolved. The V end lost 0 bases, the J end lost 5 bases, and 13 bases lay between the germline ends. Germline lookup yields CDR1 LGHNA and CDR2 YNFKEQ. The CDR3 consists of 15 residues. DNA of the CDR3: TGTGCCAGCAGCCAAGATGAGAAAACTTTATATGGCTACACCTTC. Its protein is CASSQDEKTLYGYTF.

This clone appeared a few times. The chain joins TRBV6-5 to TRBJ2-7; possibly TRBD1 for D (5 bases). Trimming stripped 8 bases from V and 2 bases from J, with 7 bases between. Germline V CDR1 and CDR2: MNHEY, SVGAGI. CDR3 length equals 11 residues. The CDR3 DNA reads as TGTGCCAGCGGCAGGGCCTACGAGCAGTACTTC. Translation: CASGRAYEQYF.